This T cell receptor (beta chain) was observed in a study of CD8 T cells in ankylosing spondylitis. Study-wide points: Disease-linked clones reportedly concentrated significantly in matched ankylosing spondylitis synovial fluid. Ankylosing spondylitis blood seemed to carry a telltale TCR beta motif made of eight highly homologous variants. Past research had described some motif variants in reactive arthritis synovial fluid and blood.

TCRdb used MiXCR to reprocess the 5' RACE reads, holding one entry per CDR3 protein. Of some 140,000 distinct CDR3 sequences listed, 15% to 20% are singletons. Germline CDR1 SGHTA, CDR2 FQGTGA. The CDR3 runs to 13 residues. V dropped 2 bases and J dropped 5 bases, with 7 bases sitting between them. With regard to this clonotype: Its target is not known.

The sequenced sample consisted of blood, either unsorted or a sorted T cell fraction (not recorded which). The V and J genes are TRBV7-3 and TRBJ2-1; D remains ambiguous. The sequence came from a male donor with ankylosing spondylitis. CDR3 residues: CASSLSPNNEQFF. The CDR3 bases are TGTGCCAGCAGCTTATCCCCCAACAATGAGCAGTTCTTC. Full variable domain (outside the CDR3, taken from reference TRBV7-3 and TRBJ2-1): GAGVSQTPSNKVTEKGKYVELRCDPISGHTALYWYRQSLGQGPEFLIYFQGTGAADDSGLPNDRFFAVRPEGSVSTLKIQRTERGDSAVYLCASSLSPNNEQFFGPGTRLTVL.